Below are 20 T cell receptor beta chains sequenced from a single sample in a study of blood T cell repertoires in COVID-19. Sequencing used immunoSEQ multiplex PCR; TCRdb keeps in-frame clones, though not all of them. The table records tens of thousands of clones, 90% to 95% of them present only once. Sequences were obtained from peripheral blood. The receptors shown here come from a woman aged 50 to 60 in a cohort sampled during active COVID-19.

The chain joins TRBV10-1 to TRBJ2-2, with TRBD2 as a possible D gene (5 bases). V was cut by 4 bases and J by 3 bases, with 9 bases left in between. CDR3 length equals 14 residues. Germline lookup yields CDR1 WNHNN and CDR2 SYGVQD (reference sequence). CDR3: CASSVWRDTGELFF. As DNA, the CDR3 is TGCGCCAGCAGTGTGTGGCGGGACACCGGGGAGCTGTTTTTT.

The gene calls are TRBV5-6 and TRBJ1-2, with TRBD1 matching over 7 bases. Trimming removed 7 bases from V and 8 bases from J; junction bases left unmatched: 11. The CDR3 loop spans 13 amino acids. Germline V gene lookup returns CDR1 SGHDT and CDR2 YYEEEE. The chain's CDR3 is CASRLGQVEGYTF. CDR3 DNA sequence: TGTGCCAGCCGACTCGGACAGGTGGAGGGCTACACCTTC.

The chain is built from TRBV30 and TRBJ2-1, with D perhaps matching TRBD1 (6 bases). The CDR3 consists of 13 residues. Germline V gene lookup returns CDR1 GTSNPN and CDR2 SVGIG (reference sequence). Trimming removed 5 bases at V and 9 bases at J, with 17 bases between. CDR3 protein: CAWAPRGFGEQFF. Here the CDR3 DNA reads TGTGCCTGGGCCCCGAGGGGGTTCGGTGAGCAGTTCTTC.

V and J are TRBV19 and TRBJ1-2, with 8 bases aligning to TRBD1. The V and J ends lost 7 bases and 2 bases, in that order; junction bases with no gene match: 9. The CDR3 is 15 amino acids. Germline V CDR1 and CDR2: LNHDA, SQIVND (reference sequence). CDR3 sequence reads: CASTSPGQANYGYTF. In nucleotides, the CDR3 is TGTGCCAGTACCTCCCCGGGACAGGCGAACTATGGCTACACCTTC.

The J gene is TRBJ2-1, the V gene TRBV5-4; D possibly corresponds to TRBD2 (6 bases). Trimming removed 4 bases from V and 10 bases from J, with 21 bases in between. CDR1 is SGHNT and CDR2 is YYREEE in the germline V gene (reference sequence). The CDR3 has 15 residues. In nucleotides, the CDR3 is TGTGCCAGCAGCCCGACGGGACTCGGACTGGGGGAGCAGTTCTTC. Encoded protein: CASSPTGLGLGEQFF.

J is TRBJ2-5 and V is TRBV5-4; 10 nucleotides agree with TRBD2. CDR3 length: 16 residues. The junction had 12 bases not matched to a gene; V was cut back by 7 bases and J by 3 bases. Germline V gene lookup returns CDR1 SGHNT and CDR2 YYREEE (reference sequence). The CDR3 loop reads CASGLAGGLSKETQYF. For the CDR3, the DNA is TGTGCCAGCGGATTAGCGGGGGGCCTATCAAAAGAGACCCAGTACTTC.

The chain uses TRBV19 and TRBJ1-6; 9 bases are shared with TRBD1. J gave up 4 bases and V 8 bases, and 6 bases lay outside the gene matches. There are 15 residues in the CDR3. Germline V gives CDR1 LNHDA, CDR2 SQIVND (reference sequence). CDR3 sequence: CASRTGGAYNSPLHF. The CDR3 DNA follows: TGTGCCAGTCGCACAGGGGGCGCGTATAATTCACCCCTCCACTTT.

The rearrangement uses TRBV10-3 and TRBJ2-1, with 16 bases lining up with TRBD2. The CDR3 length is 16 residues. V was pared by 5 bases and J by 4 bases, with 2 bases of the junction left unmatched. The V gene's germline CDR1 is ENHRY and CDR2 SYGVKD. CDR3 nucleotide sequence: TGTGCCATCAGTAAGGGACTAGCGGGAGGGTACAATGAGCAGTTCTTC. This codes for CAISKGLAGGYNEQFF.

This rearrangement joins TRBV3-1 (or the pseudogene TRBV3-2) to TRBJ1-2, with D perhaps TRBD1 (6 bases). There are 14 residues in the CDR3. Trimming took off 1 base at V and 6 bases at J, with 12 bases between the two ends. The V gene's germline CDR1 is LGHDT and CDR2 YNNKEL (reference sequence). The CDR3 DNA sequence: TGTGCCAGCAGCCAAGCGAGGGGGGGGGATGGCTACACCTTC. Amino acids: CASSQARGGDGYTF.

The genes are TRBV2 and TRBJ2-6; 8 bases match TRBD1. The CDR3 spans 17 residues. The ends lost 4 bases at V and 2 bases at J; junction bases unmatched: 7. Germline V gene lookup returns CDR1 SNHLY and CDR2 FYNNEI. This chain's CDR3 is CASSADRARAGANVLTF. The DNA of the CDR3 is TGTGCCAGCAGTGCGGACAGGGCGCGGGCTGGGGCCAACGTCCTGACTTTC. Together with reference TRBV2 and TRBJ2-6, the CDR3 gives the full variable domain: EPEVTQTPSHQVTQMGQEVILRCVPISNHLYFYWYRQILGQKVEFLVSFYNNEISEKSEIFDDQFSVERPDGSNFTLKIRSTKLEDSAMYFCASSADRARAGANVLTFGAGSRLTVL.

The rearrangement links TRBV12-1 to TRBJ2-7; the table gives TRBD2 as D, unverified against the DNA. TRBV12-1 is marked as a pseudogene. The CDR3 spans 20 residues. This CDR3 is CASSFEMTSGREGYNYEQYF. The CDR3 bases are TGTGCCAGCAGCTTTGAGATGACTAGCGGGAGGGAGGGGTATAATTACGAGCAGTACTTC.

The rearrangement uses TRBV19 and TRBJ1-1, with a tentative D call TRBD1 (5 bases). The CDR3 covers 15 residues. Per germline, CDR1 LNHDA and CDR2 SQIVND (reference sequence). Trimming stripped 7 bases from V and 4 bases from J, with 19 bases between. CDR3 residues: CASTPSWGRGTEAFF. Written as DNA, the CDR3 is TGTGCCAGTACCCCATCGTGGGGAAGGGGCACTGAAGCTTTCTTT.

The chain has TRBV5-4 and TRBJ2-1; D might be TRBD1 (5 bases). With 0 bases removed from V and 8 bases from J, the gap between germline ends came to 18 bases. Germline lookup yields CDR1 SGHNT and CDR2 YYREEE (reference sequence). The CDR3 contains 16 residues. The CDR3 protein is CASSLGPGSSDHEQFF. Here the CDR3 DNA reads TGTGCCAGCAGCTTGGGACCAGGGTCCTCCGACCATGAGCAGTTCTTC.

The chain has TRBV10-2 and TRBJ1-1; D is possibly TRBD1 (6 bases). Per the germline V gene, CDR1 is WSHSY and CDR2 is SAAADI. This CDR3 is built from 15 residues. With 10 bases removed from V and 5 bases from J, the gap between germline ends came to 23 bases. This CDR3 reads CATRRVGGQGTEAFF. DNA for the CDR3: TGCGCCACCAGGAGGGTCGGGGGGCAAGGGACTGAAGCTTTCTTT.

The V and J genes are TRBV2 and TRBJ2-1; 10 bases line up with TRBD2. Losses at the gene ends were 4 bases for V and 8 bases for J; bases not matched to a gene: 8. The CDR3 length is 15 residues. The germline gives CDR1 SNHLY, CDR2 FYNNEI. DNA for the CDR3: TGTGCCAGCAGTGGCATGCTAGCGGGAGAATATGAGCAGTTCTTC. Translating gives CASSGMLAGEYEQFF.

This sequence joins TRBV5-1 and TRBJ2-7; 9 nucleotides align to TRBD1. The germline CDR1 and CDR2 sequences are SGHRS and YFSETQ. The V segment lost 7 bases and the J segment 5 bases; nucleotides outside the gene matches: 10. There are 14 residues in the CDR3. The CDR3, as DNA: TGCGCCAGCTCCCCGGGACAGGGTTCCCACGAGCAGTACTTC. Translating gives CASSPGQGSHEQYF. Complete variable domain (other parts from reference TRBV5-1 and TRBJ2-7): KAGVTQTPRYLIKTRGQQVTLSCSPISGHRSVSWYQQTPGQGLQFLFEYFSETQRNKGNFPGRFSGRQFSNSRSEMNVSTLELGDSALYLCASSPGQGSHEQYFGPGTRLTVT.

The chain employs TRBV29-1 and TRBJ2-2; 8 nucleotides match TRBD2. V trimming: 4 bases; J trimming: 1 base; junction bases outside the gene matches: 8. From germline, CDR1 is SQVTM and CDR2 ANQGSEA. The CDR3 has 16 residues. The CDR3 sequence: CSVGLRGGGNTGELFF. In DNA form, the CDR3 reads TGCAGCGTTGGCCTACGGGGGGGCGGGAACACCGGGGAGCTGTTTTTT.

The rearrangement joins TRBV10-3 to TRBJ2-1, with 15 nucleotides matching TRBD2. Per germline, CDR1 ENHRY and CDR2 SYGVKD. The CDR3 has 16 amino acids. The V segment lost 6 bases and the J segment 5 bases; nucleotides outside the gene matches: 5. CDR3 in DNA: TGTGCCATCAGGGCGGGACTAGCGGGAGGTAACAATGAGCAGTTCTTC. It encodes CAIRAGLAGGNNEQFF.

The gene calls are TRBV5-4 and TRBJ2-7; no definite D call. CDR3 length: 14 amino acids. The germline V gene has CDR1 SGHNT and CDR2 YYREEE (reference sequence). Trimming took off 0 bases at V and 5 bases at J, with 12 bases between the two ends. DNA for the CDR3: TGTGCCAGCAGCTTGGCGGGTTACTTCAACGAGCAGTACTTC. Translating it yields CASSLAGYFNEQYF.

J is TRBJ1-1 and V is TRBV6-5; TRBD1 matches at 7 bases. The CDR3 is 15 residues long. CDR1 is MNHEY, CDR2 SVGAGI, per germline. V shed 6 bases and J 0 bases; nucleotides not matched to a gene: 7. DNA of the CDR3: TGTGCCAGCAGGAAACAGGGGATTCTGAACACTGAAGCTTTCTTT. Protein sequence: CASRKQGILNTEAFF.